Listed here are 27 T cell receptor beta chains from one sample, sequenced in a study of blood T cell repertoires in COVID-19. Data came from immunoSEQ multiplex PCR; TCRdb stores just in-frame clones and leaves some out. The table has 28,000 or so clones, roughly nine tenths seen once. The sequencing sample was made of peripheral blood. The source is a human donor with active COVID-19. The donor label of this sample is uncertain.

V is TRBV30 and J is TRBJ2-1; D is ambiguous. Germline loops: CDR1 GTSNPN, CDR2 SVGIG (reference sequence). The V end was cut by 3 bases, the J end by 10 bases, with 19 bases between. This CDR3 is built from 14 residues. CDR3 DNA sequence: TGTGCCTGGAGCTCCGGGTCTAAAGGTGAGGAGCAGTTCTTC. Encoded protein: CAWSSGSKGEEQFF.

The chain is built from TRBV4-1 and TRBJ1-5; 7 bases align to TRBD1. V gave up 0 bases and J gave up 6 bases; unmatched junction bases: 5. The germline CDR1 and CDR2 sequences are MGHRA and YSYEKL. This CDR3 is 15 amino acids long. The CDR3 DNA is TGCGCCAGCAGCCAAGAAGGGGGCTCGGGTCAGCCCCAGCATTTT. Translation gives CASSQEGGSGQPQHF.

The rearrangement links TRBV28 to TRBJ1-2; tentative D call: TRBD1 (6 bases). This CDR3 has 14 residues. V was cut by 7 bases and J by 0 bases, with 12 bases left in between. Germline CDR1 MDHEN, CDR2 SYDVKM. CDR3 coding DNA: TGTGCCAGCACTCCAGGACAGCCTAACTATGGCTACACCTTC. Protein product: CASTPGQPNYGYTF.

This chain joins TRBV18 and TRBJ2-2; no clear D. The V end lost 2 bases, the J end lost 1 base, and 11 bases lay between the germline ends. CDR3 length: 16 amino acids. Germline assignment: CDR1 KGHSH and CDR2 LQKENI. The CDR3 loop reads CASSPGVLVNTGELFF. The CDR3 nucleotides read TGTGCCAGCTCACCAGGAGTGTTGGTGAACACCGGGGAGCTGTTTTTT.

This chain uses TRBV7-9 with TRBJ2-7; D call uncertain. CDR3 length equals 13 residues. V was shortened by 2 bases and J by 4 bases, with 9 bases between the two germline ends. Germline V gene sequence: CDR1 SEHNR, CDR2 FQNEAQ (reference sequence). The CDR3 protein is CASSLPSVYEQYF. Written as DNA, the CDR3 is TGTGCCAGCAGCTTACCGTCAGTTTACGAGCAGTACTTC.

V and J are TRBV19 and TRBJ1-5, with 7 bases identical to TRBD1. This CDR3 is built from 17 residues. Trimming took 5 bases from V and 2 from J; bases not matched to a gene: 12. In germline, CDR1 is LNHDA, CDR2 SQIVND (reference sequence). The CDR3 nucleotides are TGTGCCAGTAGTCCCAGAGACAGGGTCGGGGGCAATCAGCCCCAGCATTTT. Amino acids: CASSPRDRVGGNQPQHF.

V gene TRBV9 combines with J gene TRBJ2-1; 13 bases are shared with TRBD2. The germline V gene has CDR1 SGDLS and CDR2 YYNGEE. The CDR3 loop spans 18 amino acids. The V segment lost 0 bases and the J segment 5 bases; nucleotides outside the gene matches: 8. The CDR3 loop is CASSVALAGGPPHNEQFF. The CDR3 nucleotides are TGTGCCAGCAGCGTAGCACTAGCGGGAGGGCCTCCCCACAATGAGCAGTTCTTC.

The V call is TRBV30, the J call TRBJ2-7, with TRBD1 matching over 7 bases. In germline, CDR1 is GTSNPN, CDR2 SVGIG (reference sequence). Trimming cost V 3 bases and J 2 bases; bases outside gene matches: 13. CDR3 length: 16 residues. Written as DNA, the CDR3 is TGTGCCTGGAGGACCGGAACACAGGGGATCCCCTACGAGCAGTACTTC. Translating it yields CAWRTGTQGIPYEQYF.

This clone was recorded only once. This chain connects TRBV29-1 to TRBJ2-7; 11 nucleotides match TRBD1. Germline-derived CDR1 and CDR2 are SQVTM and ANQGSEA. The CDR3 runs 13 residues. J lost 3 bases, V lost 6 bases, and 4 bases had no gene match. The CDR3 reads CSVAGTGGYEQYF. Here the CDR3 DNA reads TGCAGCGTGGCCGGGACAGGGGGCTACGAGCAGTACTTC.

The rearrangement links TRBV19 to TRBJ2-7; 8 positions agree with TRBD1. CDR3 size: 14 residues. J gave up 3 bases and V 6 bases, and 7 bases lay outside the gene matches. CDR1 and CDR2 (germline): LNHDA, SQIVND (reference sequence). The chain's CDR3 is CASSPGRGLYEQYF. The DNA for the CDR3 is TGTGCCAGTAGCCCCGGCAGGGGGCTCTACGAGCAGTACTTC.

V is TRBV7-9 and J is TRBJ2-3; D is uncertain. Germline V gene lookup returns CDR1 SEHNR and CDR2 FQNEAQ (reference sequence). V lost 3 bases and J 2 bases, leaving 15 bases between the germline ends. CDR3 length: 16 amino acids. The CDR3 spells CASSFLTLITTDTQYF. DNA of the CDR3: TGTGCCAGCAGCTTCCTGACACTGATAACCACAGATACGCAGTATTTT.

The chain carries TRBV4-1 and TRBJ2-4; possible D gene TRBD1, 5 bases. Between the trimmed V and J ends, which lost 3 bases and 2 bases, there was a span of 11 bases. The CDR3 has 15 residues. The germline gives CDR1 MGHRA, CDR2 YSYEKL. Here the CDR3 reads CASSQETGPKNIQYF. In DNA form, the CDR3 reads TGCGCCAGCAGCCAGGAAACAGGCCCCAAAAACATTCAGTACTTC.

The gene calls are TRBV4-2 and TRBJ2-1, with 14 bases lining up with TRBD2. The CDR3 runs to 17 residues. Germline V gene sequence: CDR1 LGHNA, CDR2 YNFKEQ. J gave up 8 bases and V 0 bases, and 6 bases lay outside the gene matches. CDR3 region: CASSQESGLAGGDEQFF. The CDR3 nucleotides are TGTGCCAGCAGCCAAGAGAGTGGACTAGCGGGAGGAGATGAGCAGTTCTTC.

This clone turned up a few times. V usage is TRBV7-2 and J usage is TRBJ1-1; D uncertain. The CDR3 totals 13 residues. Trimming cost V 4 bases and J 2 bases, with 8 bases left between them. The germline V gene has CDR1 SGHTA and CDR2 FQGNSA. CDR3 coding DNA: TGTGCCAGCAGCTCCCAGGTTAACACTGAAGCTTTCTTT. This sequence encodes CASSSQVNTEAFF.

The CDR3 spells CASSQDLGLPEETQYF. CDR3 nucleotide sequence: TGTGCCAGCAGCCAAGATCTGGGACTACCCGAAGAGACCCAGTACTTC. The chain uses TRBV4-2 and TRBJ2-5, with 7 bases matching TRBD2. The germline V gene encodes CDR1 LGHNA and CDR2 YNFKEQ. The CDR3 contains 16 residues. J gave up 3 bases and V 0 bases, and 7 bases lay outside the gene matches.

This clone was observed once. The CDR3: CASSLHSGVETQYF. The CDR3 nucleotides read TGTGCCAGCAGCCTTCATAGCGGGGTTGAGACCCAGTACTTC. The V call is TRBV7-9, the J call TRBJ2-5, with 8 positions matching TRBD2. The germline V gene has CDR1 SEHNR and CDR2 FQNEAQ (reference sequence). Trimming cost V 5 bases and J 5 bases; bases outside gene matches: 7. The CDR3 contains 14 residues.

The chain joins TRBV9 to TRBJ2-7; D might be TRBD1 (5 bases). Trimming stripped 0 bases from V and 4 bases from J, with 11 bases between. The CDR3 has 14 amino acids. From germline, CDR1 is SGDLS and CDR2 YYNGEE. For the CDR3, the DNA is TGTGCCAGCAGCGTAGGGCAGGGCATATACGAGCAGTACTTC. It translates to CASSVGQGIYEQYF.

The rearrangement links TRBV29-1 to TRBJ1-1; D is uncertain. V was shortened by 4 bases and J by 4 bases, with 10 bases between the two germline ends. In germline, CDR1 is SQVTM, CDR2 ANQGSEA. The CDR3 covers 12 residues. The CDR3 region is CSVAPPSTEAFF. The DNA for the CDR3 is TGCAGCGTTGCCCCCCCGAGCACTGAAGCTTTCTTT.

The J gene is TRBJ2-7, the V gene TRBV6-5; 9 nucleotides line up with TRBD1. CDR1 is MNHEY and CDR2 is SVGAGI in the germline V gene. This CDR3 is 15 amino acids long. Unmatched junction bases numbered 9, after V lost 6 bases and J lost 3 bases. The CDR3 DNA reads as TGTGCCAGCAGGCACTCGACAGGGGGGGACTACGAGCAGTACTTC. Amino acid sequence: CASRHSTGGDYEQYF.

The CDR3 region is CASSHRQGTSETQYF. CDR3 in DNA: TGTGCCAGCAGCCATCGTCAGGGAACCAGCGAGACCCAGTACTTC. The chain has TRBV3-1 (or the pseudogene TRBV3-2) and TRBJ2-5, with D tentatively TRBD1 (5 bases). CDR1 and CDR2 (germline): LGHDT, YNNKEL (reference sequence). The V and J ends lost 3 bases and 5 bases respectively, with 16 bases between them. The CDR3 is 15 residues long.

A few counts support this clone. This sequence joins TRBV27 and TRBJ2-7; 13 bases agree with TRBD2. Germline loops: CDR1 MNHEY, CDR2 SMNVEV (reference sequence). J lost 0 bases, V lost 5 bases, and 4 bases had no gene match. The CDR3 is 16 residues long. The CDR3 bases are TGTGCCAGCAGTCATCGACTAGCGGGGGGCTCCTACGAGCAGTACTTC. Its protein product is CASSHRLAGGSYEQYF.

This chain joins TRBV23-1 and TRBJ2-7; 10 positions match TRBD1. Being an ORF, TRBV23-1 has a function that is uncertain. The junction had 10 bases not matched to a gene; V was cut back by 7 bases and J by 7 bases. The CDR3 spans 14 residues. The CDR3 sequence: CASIPRQGAKEQYF. The CDR3 DNA is TGCGCCAGCATCCCCAGACAGGGGGCGAAAGAGCAGTACTTC.

The genes are TRBV19 and TRBJ2-2; D unclear. There are 16 residues in the CDR3. V was shortened by 1 base and J by 6 bases, with 15 bases between the two germline ends. Looked up from germline, CDR1 is LNHDA and CDR2 is SQIVND (reference sequence). The CDR3 loop reads CASSIVLRLVAGELFF. DNA of the CDR3: TGTGCCAGTAGTATAGTACTGCGGCTAGTGGCCGGGGAGCTGTTTTTT.

The chain employs TRBV27 and TRBJ2-5; TRBD2 matches 8 bases. The CDR3 has 16 residues. Germline values: CDR1 MNHEY, CDR2 SMNVEV (reference sequence). The V and J ends lost 4 bases and 2 bases, in that order; junction bases with no gene match: 9. The CDR3 nucleotides are TGTGCCAGCAGTTGGACCGGGAGGGGAAAACAAGAGACCCAGTACTTC. Its translation is CASSWTGRGKQETQYF.

The V call is TRBV7-8, the J call TRBJ2-3, with 15 positions matching TRBD2. This CDR3 contains 20 residues. Germline CDR1 is SGHVS and CDR2 is FQNEAQ. With 0 bases clipped from V and 2 bases from J, the junction kept 9 bases outside the gene matches. The CDR3 DNA reads TGTGCCAGCAGCTTAGCGGGACTAGCGGGGGGCCCATCCCCCACAGATACGCAGTATTTT. Residues: CASSLAGLAGGPSPTDTQYF.

On this clone: Other DNA sequences of this sample code for an identical CDR3. This chain uses TRBV11-2 with TRBJ2-2, with D maybe TRBD1 (5 bases). Per germline, CDR1 SGHAT and CDR2 FQNNGV. The CDR3 totals 14 residues. The V end lost 5 bases, the J end lost 1 base, and 8 bases lay between the germline ends. The CDR3 region has the DNA TGTGCCAGCAGCCGAAGGGGGAACACCGGGGAGCTGTTTTTT. Amino acids: CASSRRGNTGELFF.

This chain joins TRBV30 and TRBJ1-6; tentative D call: TRBD1 (5 bases). Germline V lookup: CDR1 GTSNPN, CDR2 SVGIG (reference sequence). V gave up 6 bases and J gave up 2 bases, with 14 bases separating them. CDR3 length: 15 residues. The CDR3, as DNA: TGTGCCTGTCGACAGTCCGCGACCTATAATTCACCCCTCCACTTT. Its translation: CACRQSATYNSPLHF. The variable domain in full, completed from reference TRBV30 and TRBJ1-6, reads SQTIHQWPATLVQPVGSPLSLECTVEGTSNPNLYWYRQAAGRGLQLLFYSVGIGQISSEVPQNLSASRPQDRQFILSSKKLLLSDSGFYLCACRQSATYNSPLHFGNGTRLTVT.